Sequencing of this T cell receptor (beta chain) was carried out in a study of a mutant IDH1 vaccine in newly diagnosed glioma (dated by TCRdb to the early 2020s). A note on the overall study: Vaccination was initiated 4-6 weeks after radiotherapy alone, or concurrently with temozolomide cycles in the chemotherapy-containing groups. Of the approximately 30 treated patients, approximately 62% were male and 37.5% were female, and the mean age was 40.4 years. Before enrollment, patients had received standard therapy of radiotherapy alone, temozolomide alone, or radiochemotherapy with temozolomide; most received the combination. Visit V12 was the week-35 safety follow-up and visit V13 was the week-47 end of study. Peripheral blood samples were drawn at six visits, namely V03 (baseline), V05, V07, V10, V12 and V13. Longitudinal TCRB deep sequencing was performed for about two dozen treated patients wherever samples were available for exploratory analyses.

Libraries were prepared through the immunoSEQ multiplex PCR assay. Rearranged TCR beta chain sequences were amplified with the hsTCRB Kit following the manufacturer's protocol. An Illumina MiSeq was used to sequence the TCRB libraries. Turning to the authors' computational methods: Demultiplexing, trimming and gene mapping were performed with the kit vendor's proprietary platform. TCRdb limited this immuneACCESS table to in-frame rearrangements with V and J called. A share of clones is missing; checked studies link under half to unresolved V genes, and the rest is unexplained. The V and J calls and the clone size are those of that table, but D and trimming were determined from the DNA. The sample table holds 68,000 or so clones, of which approximately 81% were seen once. Over 9.5% of the sample is held by the ten biggest clonotypes. CDR1 and CDR2 are read off the germline V gene as SGHTA and FQGNSA. Spanning cysteine to phenylalanine, the CDR3 consists of 16 amino acids. The read is trimmed to its CDR3 DNA, 48 bases read in frame from base 1. V is cut back by 5 bases and J by 0 bases, with 7 bases in the junction unmatched.

This clone was found a few times. Its specific antigen is unknown. Base qualities were left out, and no much larger clone turns up one base away. Paper-wide results and their limitations: Across multiple MHC alleles, vaccine-induced immune responses were seen in just over 90% of patients. The authors stated that sample limitations prevented analyses of patient blood samples from being reproduced. PBMC samples for TCRB deep sequencing were selected based on availability. Pseudoprogression seemed to be unrelated to changes in the top peripheral T cell clonotypes found by TCRB sequencing.

This specimen's time point label, per the study, means: week 35, safety follow-up. Each vaccine dose was 300 ug of a 20-mer mutant IDH1 peptide in Montanide, given subcutaneously with topical imiquimod. Patients received eight vaccinations in weeks 1, 3, 5, 7, 11, 15, 19 and 23, corresponding to visits V03 through V10. The donors had newly diagnosed IDH1-mutant astrocytomas of WHO grade 3 or 4 that showed loss of nuclear ATRX. The samples were drawn from NOA16, a multicentre, single-arm, open-label phase I trial in Germany that tested a mutant IDH1 peptide vaccine in humans for the first time. Genomic DNA for TCRB sequencing was extracted from EDTA blood using the DNeasy Blood and Tissue Kit.

The receptor's source is a man in his late teens or twenties with glioma. This chain is built from TRBV7-2 and TRBJ1-5, and TRBD1 aligns with 7 junction nucleotides. This specimen consisted of PBMCs, obtained from a glioma patient whose treatment included an IDH1 peptide vaccine. Read as DNA, the sequence is TGTGCCAGCAGCCGGTCCAGGGGGGATAGCAATCAGCCCCAGCATTTT. It specifies CASSRSRGDSNQPQHF.